This T cell receptor (beta chain) comes out of a study of blood T cell repertoires in COVID-19. The CDR3 is made up of 14 amino acids. The V gene end was trimmed by 4 bases and the J gene end by 6 bases; junction bases not matched to a gene: 8. The germline V gene has CDR1 LNHDA and CDR2 SQIVND (reference sequence). Sequenced by immunoSEQ multiplex PCR; TCRdb stores in-frame clones only, minus some. In the table there are around 130,000 clones, 84% of which are singletons. V usage is TRBV19 and J usage is TRBJ2-7, with 8 positions matching TRBD2. The sequenced sample was PBMCs or T cells enriched from blood (not recorded which). The receptor comes from a man aged 35 to 55 with acute COVID-19. CDR3 bases: TGTGCCAGTAGTAACAGCGGGGGCCGGGGCGAGCAGTACTTC. It codes for CASSNSGGRGEQYF.